The clone carrying this T cell receptor beta chain was recorded a few times. Antigen specificity is unknown. This sample was included in a study of cytomegalovirus exposure and HLA in healthy donors. General observations from the study: Highest at DRB1 and lowest at HLA-C, TCR association rates differed among HLA loci in a later analysis.

Germline values: CDR1 WNHNN, CDR2 SYGVQD (reference sequence). There are 13 residues in the CDR3. Trimming cost V 4 bases and J 0 bases, with 6 bases left between them. PCR employed 60 Vbeta and 13 Jbeta primers. TCRdb keeps only in-frame clones here, not all; method: immunoSEQ multiplex PCR. The repertoire consists of around 110,000 clones, with 77% occurring once and the leading ten covering 4.2%. Sequencing was carried out using PBMCs. The chain recombines TRBV10-1 with TRBJ1-1; D is unresolved. This clonotype was obtained from a male donor in good health and CMV-seronegative. In DNA form, the CDR3 reads TGCGCCAGCAGTGCGCAGTTGAACACTGAAGCTTTCTTT. It translates to CASSAQLNTEAFF.